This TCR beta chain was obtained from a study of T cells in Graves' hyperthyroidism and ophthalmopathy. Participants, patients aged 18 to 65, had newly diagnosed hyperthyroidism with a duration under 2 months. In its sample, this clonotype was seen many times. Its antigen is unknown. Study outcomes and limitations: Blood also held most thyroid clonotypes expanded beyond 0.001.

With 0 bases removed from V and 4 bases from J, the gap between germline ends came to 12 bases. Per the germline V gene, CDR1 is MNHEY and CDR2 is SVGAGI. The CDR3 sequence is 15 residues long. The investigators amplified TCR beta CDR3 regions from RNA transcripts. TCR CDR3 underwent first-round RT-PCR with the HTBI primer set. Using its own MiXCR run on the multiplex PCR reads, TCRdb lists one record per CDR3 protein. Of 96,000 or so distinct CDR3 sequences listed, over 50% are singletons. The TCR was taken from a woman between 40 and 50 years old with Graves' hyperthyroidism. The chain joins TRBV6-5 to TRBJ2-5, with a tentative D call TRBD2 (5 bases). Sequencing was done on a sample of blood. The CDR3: CASSYSWAEGETQYF. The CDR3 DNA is TGTGCCAGCAGTTACTCTTGGGCAGAGGGAGAGACCCAGTACTTC.